The 26 T cell receptor beta chains below were found in one sample sequenced in a study of tumor-infiltrating lymphocytes in primary liver carcinoma. The investigators made TCR beta cDNA from roughly 0.55 ug total RNA, using a constant-region primer. It was through three nested multiplex PCR rounds of slightly modified ARM-PCR that TCR beta libraries arose. PCR rounds one and two used TRBV1-TRBV30 forward primers with a C-beta reverse primer for around 9 cycles each. MiXCR, run by TCRdb on the multiplex PCR reads, gives a single entry per CDR3 protein. Of tens of thousands of distinct CDR3 sequences listed, more than 65% are singletons. Both RNA and DNA were isolated together from around 20-30 mg of bulk tissue that had not been sorted. The source material was liver tumor tissue from sampling region 1. As to subset: tumor region T1, superior pole. These receptors came from a man aged 40-50 years with primary liver carcinoma and hepatitis B virus infection.

A remark on this clonotype: Given the absence of the conserved phenylalanine or tryptophan at the CDR3 end, a read error is likely. This chain links TRBV5-1 with TRBJ1-1, with 11 bases matching TRBD1. The CDR3 consists of 15 residues. Germline CDR1 is SGHRS and CDR2 is YFSETQ. V lost 1 base and J lost 5; bases outside the gene matches: 4. The CDR3 spells CASSLTGTGGTEAFI. The CDR3 DNA is TGCGCCAGCAGCTTGACCGGGACAGGGGGAACTGAAGCTTTCATT.

In its sample, this clonotype was seen many times. The rearrangement links TRBV10-2 to TRBJ1-1; D uncertain. Germline assignment: CDR1 WSHSY and CDR2 SAAADI. The CDR3 length is 15 residues. Deletions cut 3 bases from V and 0 bases from J, with 11 bases between. For the CDR3, the DNA is TGCGCCAGCAGTGAACGGGGTGCTATGAACACTGAAGCTTTCTTT. This codes for CASSERGAMNTEAFF.

As for this clonotype: At one boundary the junction diverges from the germline segment, which might be a read error. The V gene is TRBV12-3 or TRBV12-4, the J gene TRBJ2-7; D uncertain. This CDR3 is 14 amino acids long. The CDR3 sequence: CASSLRVSSYKQYF. The CDR3, as DNA: TGTGCCAGCAGTTTAAGAGTTAGCTCCTACAAGCAGTATTTC.

This clonotype was counted at least ten times. The rearrangement joins TRBV6-1 to TRBJ2-1, with 11 bases identical to TRBD2. The germline CDR1 and CDR2 sequences are MNHNS and SASEGT. The ends lost 7 bases at V and 6 bases at J; junction bases unmatched: 8. The CDR3 runs to 15 residues. The CDR3 loop reads CASNVGLAEFNEQFF. For the CDR3, the DNA is TGTGCCAGCAACGTGGGACTAGCGGAATTCAATGAGCAGTTCTTC.

This sequence joins TRBV11-3 and TRBJ2-1; D possibly matches TRBD1 or TRBD2 (7 bases each). The CDR3 extends over 13 amino acids. V lost 2 bases, J lost 8 bases, and 10 bases lay in between. From germline, CDR1 is SGHNT and CDR2 YENEEA. CDR3 sequence reads: CASSLPGGDEQFF. The CDR3 DNA is TGTGCCAGCAGCTTACCAGGGGGGGATGAGCAGTTCTTC. Full variable domain (missing parts from reference TRBV11-3 and TRBJ2-1): EAGVVQSPRYKIIEKKQPVAFWCNPISGHNTLYWYLQNLGQGPELLIRYENEEAVDDSQLPKDRFSAERLKGVDSTLKIQPAELGDSAVYLCASSLPGGDEQFFGPGTRLTVL.

This clonotype was observed a handful of times. A much larger clone is a single base away; this may be a read error. V usage is TRBV29-1 and J usage is TRBJ2-2; 7 nucleotides line up with TRBD1. From germline, CDR1 is SQVTM and CDR2 ANQGSEA. The CDR3 is made up of 11 amino acids. CDR3: CSRGNIGELFF. The CDR3, as DNA: TGCTCCAGGGGGAACATCGGGGAGCTGTTTTTT.

As for this clonotype: A junction boundary mismatches the germline segment, possibly from a read error. The chain employs TRBV7-4 and TRBJ2-1, with 8 bases aligning to TRBD2. Germline lookup yields CDR1 SGHVT and CDR2 SQSDAQ. This CDR3 is built from 19 residues. CDR3 amino acids: CASSFGLTGGLSSYNEQFF. The CDR3 DNA is TGTGCCAGTAGCTTCGGACTAACGGGAGGGTTAAGCTCCTACAATGAGCAGTTCTTC.

As concerns this clonotype: The junction and the germline gene differ at one end; a read error may be behind it. This rearrangement joins TRBV11-2 to TRBJ1-3, with D tentatively TRBD1 (5 bases). This CDR3 spans 20 amino acids. Per germline, CDR1 SGHAT and CDR2 FQNNGV. In DNA, the CDR3 is TGTGCCTGCAGCTTAGCTTATTACCGTGACAGAGATTCCTCTGGAAACACCATATATTTT. Amino acid sequence: CACSLAYYRDRDSSGNTIYF.

To note about this clonotype: An end of the junction differs from the germline gene, which may be a read error. This rearrangement joins TRBV4-1 to TRBJ2-3; the D gene is possibly TRBD2 (6 bases). Germline CDR1 reads MGHRA; CDR2 reads YSYEKL. The CDR3 extends over 15 amino acids. The CDR3 DNA follows: TGCGCCAGCAGCCAAGTTCAGGCGGGACGGGGTACGGAGTATTTT. This codes for CASSQVQAGRGTEYF.

About this clonotype itself: The germline gene is not matched at one end of the junction; a read error may be the cause. The gene calls are TRBV7-9 and TRBJ2-1; TRBD1 aligns across 9 bases. CDR1 is SEHNR and CDR2 is FQNEAQ in the germline V gene (reference sequence). The CDR3 covers 13 residues. The CDR3 DNA sequence: TGTGCCGGCCTGACAGGGGGTCACAATGAGGAGTTCTTC. It translates to CAGLTGGHNEEFF.

A word on this clonotype: The junction does not match germline at one end; this may be a read error. The gene calls are TRBV4-1 and TRBJ2-1; 11 nucleotides line up with TRBD2. CDR1 MGHRA and CDR2 YSYEKL come from the germline V gene. The CDR3 sequence is 16 residues long. The CDR3 is CTSSRSGTSGDNEQFF. As DNA, the CDR3 is TGCACCAGCAGCCGATCCGGGACTAGCGGTGATAATGAGCAGTTCTTC.

For this clonotype: In this CDR3 the conserved last residue, phenylalanine or tryptophan, is missing, so a read error is likely. This chain links TRBV29-1 with TRBJ2-1; D tentatively reads TRBD1 or TRBD2 (5 bases each). The CDR3 is 12 amino acids. Germline V gene lookup returns CDR1 SQVTM and CDR2 ANQGSEA. CDR3 sequence (DNA): TGCAGCGTTGACGAGGGGTACAAAGAGCAGTTCCCC. Its translation is CSVDEGYKEQFP.

In the case of this clonotype: Without the conserved terminal phenylalanine or tryptophan, this CDR3 likely stems from a read error. The V and J genes are TRBV6-5 and TRBJ1-5; TRBD1 matches at 10 bases. Looked up from germline, CDR1 is MNHEY and CDR2 is SVGAGI. The CDR3 is 14 amino acids. The chain's CDR3 is CASRTGGFNQPQHL. The CDR3 coding sequence is TGTGCCAGCAGGACAGGGGGCTTTAATCAGCCTCAGCATTTA.

As regards this clonotype: An end of the junction does not agree with germline; a read error may underlie this. The chain employs TRBV5-4 and TRBJ2-2, with D possibly matching TRBD1 (6 bases). Germline V gives CDR1 SGHNT, CDR2 YYREEE (reference sequence). The CDR3 is made up of 15 amino acids. The CDR3 DNA is TGTGCCAGCTGCTTGGGCAGACAGGACACCGGGGAGCTGTTTTTT. Protein product: CASCLGRQDTGELFF.

Note on this clonotype: The missing conserved phenylalanine or tryptophan at the end of this CDR3 makes a read error likely. The rearrangement links TRBV12-3 or TRBV12-4 to TRBJ2-5, with D perhaps matching TRBD2 (6 bases). The CDR3 is 13 residues long. V shed 5 bases and J shed 5 bases, with 12 bases lying between them. The CDR3 here is CASSRGLGETQYS. As DNA, the CDR3 is TGTGCCAGCAGTCGGGGACTGGGCGAGACCCAGTACTCC.

The J gene is TRBJ2-2, the V gene TRBV19, with 10 bases that match TRBD2. This CDR3 spans 17 amino acids. The V and J ends lost 5 bases and 4 bases, in that order; junction bases with no gene match: 10. Germline V gives CDR1 LNHDA, CDR2 SQIVND (reference sequence). The CDR3 spells CASSAGLAGESTGELFF. The CDR3 nucleotides read TGTGCCAGTAGTGCAGGTCTAGCGGGAGAGAGCACCGGGGAGCTGTTTTTT.

Comments on this clonotype: Germline is not matched at one junction end, which may reflect a read error. The V and J genes are TRBV11-2 and TRBJ2-7; D call uncertain. In germline, CDR1 is SGHAT, CDR2 FQNNGV. This CDR3 comprises 15 residues. CDR3 loop: CASSISVGISYEQYF. DNA for the CDR3: TGTGCCAGCAGCATATCTGTGGGAATATCTTACGAGCAGTATTTC.

There are a few counts of this clonotype. This may arise from a read error, as a much more abundant clone is one base away. The V and J genes are TRBV10-3 and TRBJ1-1; D is possibly TRBD1 (5 bases). The CDR3 length is 15 residues. V was cut by 7 bases and J by 6 bases, with 21 bases left in between. Germline V gene sequence: CDR1 ENHRY, CDR2 SYGVKD. The CDR3 spells CAIKQVRGDHPEAFF. The CDR3, as DNA: TGTGCCATCAAGCAAGTGCGAGGGGATCATCCTGAAGCTTTCTTT.

The rearrangement uses TRBV20-1 and TRBJ2-7, with TRBD2 matching 10 bases. J lost 2 bases, V lost 2 bases, and 6 bases had no gene match. Per germline, CDR1 DFQATT and CDR2 SNEGSKA (reference sequence). The CDR3 is made up of 15 amino acids. CDR3 DNA sequence: TGCAGTGCTAGAAATAGTCTAGCGGGGGCCTACGAGCAGTACTTC. Protein product: CSARNSLAGAYEQYF.

This clonotype was seen ten or more times. The chain carries TRBV4-2 and TRBJ2-1; TRBD2 aligns across 7 bases. Germline V CDR1 and CDR2: LGHNA, YNFKEQ. V gave up 3 bases and J gave up 15 bases; unmatched junction bases: 11. The CDR3 runs to 13 residues. CDR3 bases: TGTGCCAGCAGCCACGCTGGGGGAGGGTTTCGGTTCTTC. Residues: CASSHAGGGFRFF.

In the case of this clonotype: An end of the junction does not agree with germline; a read error may underlie this. This chain uses TRBV10-3 with TRBJ2-7; 7 positions match TRBD2. There are 13 residues in the CDR3. Germline V gene lookup returns CDR1 ENHRY and CDR2 SYGVKD. The CDR3 region has the DNA TGTACCATCAGTGGGCTAGCGGACCACGAGCAGTGCTTC. This encodes CTISGLADHEQCF.

Remarks on this clonotype: At one end the junction does not follow the germline gene, possibly because of a read error. The rearrangement uses TRBV2 and TRBJ2-7; 7 bases line up with TRBD2. Germline CDR1 is SNHLY and CDR2 is FYNNEI. The CDR3 has 12 amino acids. CDR3 amino acids: CASNEAEGWEGF. CDR3 nucleotides: TGTGCCAGCAATGAAGCAGAAGGGTGGGAGGGATTC.

The rearrangement uses TRBV28 and TRBJ1-2; tentatively, D is TRBD1 (5 bases). V lost 8 bases and J lost 6, with 16 bases in between. Germline CDR1 MDHEN, CDR2 SYDVKM. This CDR3 has 13 amino acids. The CDR3 bases are TGTGCCAGCCAAATGGGGGATATTAATGGCTACACCTTC. This gives the protein CASQMGDINGYTF.

The CDR3 loop reads CASSEPTVGGYEQYF. Here the CDR3 DNA reads TGTGCCAGCAGTGAGCCTACGGTGGGGGGGTACGAGCAGTACTTC. The chain links TRBV6-1 to TRBJ2-7, with 7 bases matching TRBD2. The CDR3 loop spans 15 amino acids. Germline lookup yields CDR1 MNHNS and CDR2 SASEGT. V lost 3 bases, J lost 4 bases, and 9 bases stayed unmatched.

A remark on this clonotype: A junction end diverges from the germline sequence, so it may reflect a read error. The chain couples TRBV6-1 to TRBJ1-6; TRBD1 is a possible D gene (6 bases). Germline assignment: CDR1 MNHNS and CDR2 SASEGT. This CDR3 comprises 13 residues. The CDR3 bases are TGTGCCAGCGGGACATCCTATAATTCACCCTTCCACTTT. Protein: CASGTSYNSPFHF.

Remarks on this clonotype: Since a much larger clone is just one base distant, this may be a read error. V gene TRBV12-3 or TRBV12-4 combines with J gene TRBJ2-5, with D perhaps given as TRBD1 or TRBD2 (5 bases each). This CDR3 is built from 16 residues. CDR3 DNA sequence: TGTGCCACCTCGACCCGGGGCGGACGGTCCCAAGAGACCCACTACTTC. This sequence encodes CATSTRGGRSQETHYF.